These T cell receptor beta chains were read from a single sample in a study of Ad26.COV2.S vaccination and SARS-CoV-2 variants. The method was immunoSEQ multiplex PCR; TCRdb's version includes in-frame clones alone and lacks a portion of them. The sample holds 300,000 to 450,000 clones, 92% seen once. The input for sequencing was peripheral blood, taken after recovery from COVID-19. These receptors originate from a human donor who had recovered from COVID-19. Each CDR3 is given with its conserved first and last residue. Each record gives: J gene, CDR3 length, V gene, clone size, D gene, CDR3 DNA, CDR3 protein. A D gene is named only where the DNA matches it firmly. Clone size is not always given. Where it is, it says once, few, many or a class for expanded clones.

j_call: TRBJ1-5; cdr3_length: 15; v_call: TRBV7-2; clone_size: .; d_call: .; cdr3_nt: TGTGCCAGCAGCACCTCAGCGACTAGCAATCAGCCCCAGCATTTT; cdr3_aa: CASSTSATSNQPQHF
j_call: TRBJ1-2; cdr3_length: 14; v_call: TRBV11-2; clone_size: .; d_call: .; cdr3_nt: TGTGCCAGCAGCATAGGACAGATAACCTATGGCTACACCTTC; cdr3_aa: CASSIGQITYGYTF
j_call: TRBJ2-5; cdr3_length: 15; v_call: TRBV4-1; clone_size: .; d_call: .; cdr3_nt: TGCGCCAGCAGCCAAGACACGACCCGTCGGGAGACCCAGTACTTC; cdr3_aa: CASSQDTTRRETQYF
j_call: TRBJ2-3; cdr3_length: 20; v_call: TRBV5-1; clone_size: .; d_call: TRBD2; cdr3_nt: TGCGCCAGCAGCTTGGGTGGACTAGCGAGATTAGCTACTAGCACAGATACGCAGTATTTT; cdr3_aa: CASSLGGLARLATSTDTQYF
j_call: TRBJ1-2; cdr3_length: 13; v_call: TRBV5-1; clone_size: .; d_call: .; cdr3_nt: TGCGCCAGCAGCTTGGAGGCAGCCTATGGCTACACCTTC; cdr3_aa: CASSLEAAYGYTF
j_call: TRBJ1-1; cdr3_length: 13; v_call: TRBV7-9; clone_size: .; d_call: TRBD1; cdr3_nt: TGTGCCAGCAGCTTAGAACAGGGGACTGAAGCTTTCTTT; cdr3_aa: CASSLEQGTEAFF
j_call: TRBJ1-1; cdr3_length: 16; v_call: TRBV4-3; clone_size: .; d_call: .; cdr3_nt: TGCGCCAGCAGCCAAGGCATAAGTGGGGGAGGTACTGAAGCTTTCTTT; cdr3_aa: CASSQGISGGGTEAFF
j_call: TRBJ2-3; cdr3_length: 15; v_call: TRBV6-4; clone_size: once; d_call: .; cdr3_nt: TGTGCCAGCAGTGACTCAATCAAGGGCTCGGATACGCAGTATTTT; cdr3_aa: CASSDSIKGSDTQYF
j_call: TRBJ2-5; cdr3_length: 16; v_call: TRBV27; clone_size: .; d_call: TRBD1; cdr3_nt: TGTGCCAGCAGTTTACGGGGGACAGGGGTTGGAGAGACCCAGTACTTC; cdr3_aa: CASSLRGTGVGETQYF
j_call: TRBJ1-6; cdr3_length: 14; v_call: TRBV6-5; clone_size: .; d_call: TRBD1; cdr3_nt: TGTGCCAGCAGTCTAGACAGGGATAATTCACCCCTCCACTTT; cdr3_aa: CASSLDRDNSPLHF
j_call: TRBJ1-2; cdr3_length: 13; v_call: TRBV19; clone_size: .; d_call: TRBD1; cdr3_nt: TGTGCCACGTCGGACAGGGCCTCCTATGGCTACACCTTC; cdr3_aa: CATSDRASYGYTF
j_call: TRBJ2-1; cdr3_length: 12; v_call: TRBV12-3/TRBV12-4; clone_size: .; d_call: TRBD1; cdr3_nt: TGTGCCAGCAGTTTAACGGGGACAGGGCAGTTCTTC; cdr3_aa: CASSLTGTGQFF
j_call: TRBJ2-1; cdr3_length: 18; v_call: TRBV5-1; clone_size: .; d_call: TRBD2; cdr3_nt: TGCGCCAGCAGCTTGGGGTTGGGACTAGCGACAGCTTACAATGAGCAGTTCTTC; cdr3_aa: CASSLGLGLATAYNEQFF
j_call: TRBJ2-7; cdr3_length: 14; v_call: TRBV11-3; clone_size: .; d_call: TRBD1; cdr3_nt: TGTGCCAGCAGCTTAATGGGACAGGGCTACGAGCAGTACTTC; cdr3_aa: CASSLMGQGYEQYF
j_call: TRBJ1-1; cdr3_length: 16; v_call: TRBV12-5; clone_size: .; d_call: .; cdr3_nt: TGTGCTAGTGGTTTGGTAAGCGGGGGGCGAAGCGCTGAAGCTTTCTTT; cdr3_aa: CASGLVSGGRSAEAFF
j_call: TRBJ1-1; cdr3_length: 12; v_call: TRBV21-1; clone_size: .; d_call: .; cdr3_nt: TGTGCCAGCAGCATCGACCTCCTTGAAGCTTTCTTT; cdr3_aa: CASSIDLLEAFF
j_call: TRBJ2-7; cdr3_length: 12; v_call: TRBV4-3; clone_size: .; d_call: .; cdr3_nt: TGCGCCAGCAGCCCGAGGAGCGGGGAGCAGTACTTC; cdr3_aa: CASSPRSGEQYF
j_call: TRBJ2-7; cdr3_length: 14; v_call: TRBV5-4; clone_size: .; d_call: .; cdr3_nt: TGTGCCAGCAGCTCTGGACTTAGGGTCAACGAGCAGTACTTC; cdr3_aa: CASSSGLRVNEQYF
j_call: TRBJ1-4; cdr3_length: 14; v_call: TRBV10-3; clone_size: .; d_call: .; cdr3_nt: TGTGCCATCATGGCGGAGGGACGGGGGGAAAAACTGTTTTTT; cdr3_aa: CAIMAEGRGEKLFF
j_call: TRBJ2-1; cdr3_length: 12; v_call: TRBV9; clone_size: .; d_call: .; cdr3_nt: TGTGCCAGCAGCGTAGCTGGCAATGAGCAGTTCTTC; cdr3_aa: CASSVAGNEQFF
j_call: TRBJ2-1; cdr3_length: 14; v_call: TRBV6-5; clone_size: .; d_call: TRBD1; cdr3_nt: TGTGCCAGCAGGGGACAGAAGGCTGGGAATGAGCAGTTCTTC; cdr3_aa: CASRGQKAGNEQFF
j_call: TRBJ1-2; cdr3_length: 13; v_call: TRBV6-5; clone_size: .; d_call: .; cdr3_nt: TGTGCCAGCAGTTACGGGGTCAACTATGGCTACACCTTC; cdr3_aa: CASSYGVNYGYTF
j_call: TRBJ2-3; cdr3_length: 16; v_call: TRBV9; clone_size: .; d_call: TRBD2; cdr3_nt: TGTGCCAGCAGCGTAGGTCCTAGCGGGGGGGCCTTAACGCAGTATTTT; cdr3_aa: CASSVGPSGGALTQYF
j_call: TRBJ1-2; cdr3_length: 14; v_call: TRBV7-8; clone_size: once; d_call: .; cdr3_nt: TGTGCCAGCAGCTTTGGGCCCCGGGCGGAAGGCTACACCTTC; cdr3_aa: CASSFGPRAEGYTF
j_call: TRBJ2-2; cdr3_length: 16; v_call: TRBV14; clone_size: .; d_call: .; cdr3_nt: TGTGCCAGCAGCCACCTCGACCCAAGGTGGGGCGGGGAGCTGTTTTTT; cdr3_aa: CASSHLDPRWGGELFF
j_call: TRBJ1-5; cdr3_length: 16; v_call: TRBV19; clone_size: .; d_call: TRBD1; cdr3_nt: TGTGCCAGTAGTATAGATGGAGGACAGGGACAACAGCCCCAGCATTTT; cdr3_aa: CASSIDGGQGQQPQHF